This TCR beta chain was sequenced for a study of beta chain features in type 1 diabetes. Study context: In age, gender and cell yields, patients were similar to healthy donors.

To note about this clone: Its matching antigen is unknown.

TCRB transcripts that were expressed got sequenced, as all of the isolated RNA had been reverse transcribed. The data were produced by immunoSEQ multiplex PCR, yet TCRdb's version contains in-frame clones alone and is incomplete. There are 130,000 to 150,000 clones in the sample; around 50% occur only once, and 0.42% lies in the top ten. Findings of the study overall: There was a moderate but significant shortening of TCRB CDR3s in all four CD4+ subsets of Type 1 diabetes patients.

CDR1 and CDR2 from the germline V gene are LGHNA and YSLEER. Trimming at V came to 4 bases and at J to 6 bases, leaving 6 bases not matched to a gene. The CDR3 consists of 15 residues. Via CD45RO/CCR7/CD25/CD127/CD95/CD27, cells of the CD4+ naive, central memory, regulatory and stem cell-like memory subsets were sorted. Sequencing was done on a sample of Tregs from blood. This receptor was obtained from a man between 18 and 29 years old in good health. The chain has TRBV4-3 and TRBJ2-2, with 9 positions matching TRBD2. CDR3 coding DNA: TGCGCCAGCAGCCCGCGGGGGGGTATCTCCGGGGAGCTGTTTTTT. Residues: CASSPRGGISGELFF.